The 24 T cell receptor beta chains presented below share a single source sample, sequenced in a study of vaccination and CD4 T cells after COVID-19. Sequencing of cultured CD4+ T cell DNA used the Oncomine TCR Beta short-read assay. TCRdb reprocessed the PCR reads via MiXCR and lists one record per CDR3 protein. The sample has 4,000 to 5,000 distinct CDR3 sequences; approximately 59% are singletons. Their antigens are not known. The treatment is: approximately 9-day PBMC culture with coronavirus spike peptide pools or control peptides (ViraFEST assay). Gathered ahead of the COVID-19 pandemic (2011-2018) were the CD4+ T cells of the unexposed donor. Sequenced: CD4+ T cells from blood, cultured in vitro. The receptors here all came from a human donor in good health.

This clonotype occurred once. The gene calls are TRBV11-1 and TRBJ2-3; TRBD2 aligns across 12 bases. CDR1 SGHAT and CDR2 FQDESV come from the germline V gene (reference sequence). V was pared by 3 bases and J by 3 bases, with 1 base of the junction left unmatched. The length of the CDR3 is 15 residues. CDR3 nucleotide sequence: TGTGCCAGCAGCTTTACTAGCGGGAGGACAGATACGCAGTATTTT. This gives the protein CASSFTSGRTDTQYF.

In regard to this clonotype: At one end, the junction sequence differs from germline, possibly due to a read error. CDR3 nucleotides: TGTGCCAGCAGCGAAGGGGTGCGAGAGCAGTACTTC. This codes for CASSEGVREQYF. This rearrangement joins TRBV6-1 to TRBJ2-7; D might be TRBD1 (5 bases). Per germline, CDR1 MNHNS and CDR2 SASEGT. The CDR3 contains 12 residues.

This clonotype appeared once. J is TRBJ2-1 and V is TRBV24-1; D gene ambiguous. The CDR3 has 12 residues. CDR1 is KGHDR and CDR2 is SFDVKD in the germline V gene. V was clipped by 3 bases and J by 7 bases, with 6 bases between them. CDR3 nucleotide sequence: TGTGCCACCAGTGATCTGAGGAATGAGCAGTTCTTC. The encoded protein is CATSDLRNEQFF.

This clonotype was counted a few times. V gene TRBV19 combines with J gene TRBJ1-5, with D uncertain. Trimming cost V 5 bases and J 1 base, with 6 bases left between them. The germline gives CDR1 LNHDA, CDR2 SQIVND (reference sequence). This CDR3 contains 13 residues. CDR3 nucleotides: TGTGCCAGTAGTCACACCAGCAATCAGCCCCAGCATTTT. Translating gives CASSHTSNQPQHF.

The gene calls are TRBV20-1 and TRBJ1-2, with 7 nucleotides matching TRBD1. V lost 3 bases and J lost 3; bases outside the gene matches: 4. Germline CDR1 is DFQATT and CDR2 is SNEGSKA (reference sequence). The CDR3 loop spans 13 amino acids. The CDR3 region has the DNA TGCAGTGCTAGGACAGGGAACGACTATGGCTACACCTTC. Translation gives CSARTGNDYGYTF.

The J gene is TRBJ1-1, the V gene TRBV7-9; tentative D call: TRBD1 (5 bases). V was clipped by 3 bases and J by 1 base, with 9 bases between them. In germline, CDR1 is SEHNR, CDR2 FQNEAQ (reference sequence). The CDR3 is 14 amino acids. The CDR3 DNA follows: TGTGCCAGCAGCTTGCCCGGACAGAACACTGAAGCTTTCTTT. It codes for CASSLPGQNTEAFF. Based on the CDR3 plus reference TRBV7-9 and TRBJ1-1, the full variable domain is DTGVSQNPRHKITKRGQNVTFRCDPISEHNRLYWYRQTLGQGPEFLTYFQNEAQLEKSRLLSDRFSAERPKGSFSTLEIQRTEQGDSAMYLCASSLPGQNTEAFFGQGTRLTVV.

The chain carries TRBV20-1 and TRBJ2-5; 10 bases agree with TRBD2. V lost 0 bases and J lost 4; bases outside the gene matches: 11. From germline, CDR1 is DFQATT and CDR2 SNEGSKA (reference sequence). This CDR3 is 17 amino acids long. The CDR3 region is CSARDPGSGRAVETQYF. Here the CDR3 DNA reads TGCAGTGCTAGAGATCCGGGAAGCGGGAGGGCCGTAGAGACCCAGTACTTC.

V and J are TRBV20-1 and TRBJ1-5; 8 nucleotides agree with TRBD1. After removal of 5 bases from V and 0 bases from J, the junction contained 3 bases not matched to a gene. CDR3 size: 14 residues. Germline V gives CDR1 DFQATT, CDR2 SNEGSKA (reference sequence). The CDR3 nucleotides are TGCAGTGCTCGGACAGGGTATAGCAATCAGCCCCAGCATTTT. As protein: CSARTGYSNQPQHF.

The V call is TRBV10-3, the J call TRBJ2-7; maybe TRBD2 (6 bases). This CDR3 spans 16 amino acids. V dropped 5 bases and J dropped 0 bases, with 17 bases sitting between them. Germline V gene data show CDR1 as ENHRY and CDR2 as SYGVKD. The CDR3 protein is CAISPRVSGSSYEQYF. The CDR3 DNA sequence: TGTGCCATCAGTCCCCGGGTTAGCGGTAGCTCCTACGAGCAGTACTTC.

The chain employs TRBV5-4 and TRBJ1-2; no clear D gene. From germline, CDR1 is SGHNT and CDR2 YYREEE (reference sequence). Trimming pared 3 bases from V and 4 bases from J, leaving 10 bases between. This CDR3 has 13 amino acids. The CDR3 DNA is TGTGCCAGCAGCTCCCAGGACGGCTATGGCTACACCTTC. Translation: CASSSQDGYGYTF. Drawing the rest from reference TRBV5-4 and TRBJ1-2, the complete variable domain is ETGVTQSPTHLIKTRGQQVTLRCSSQSGHNTVSWYQQALGQGPQFIFQYYREEENGRGNFPPRFSGLQFPNYSSELNVNALELDDSALYLCASSSQDGYGYTFGSGTRLTVV.

The chain couples TRBV6-1 to TRBJ1-1; TRBD1 matches at 7 bases. With 10 bases clipped from V and 0 bases from J, the junction kept 5 bases outside the gene matches. Germline V gene sequence: CDR1 MNHNS, CDR2 SASEGT. The CDR3 length is 13 residues. CDR3 coding DNA: TGTGCCATCCGGGACAGCTTGAACACTGAAGCTTTCTTT. Its translation: CAIRDSLNTEAFF.

This clonotype was seen just once. The chain is built from TRBV20-1 and TRBJ2-7; 7 nucleotides match TRBD2. V was pared by 0 bases and J by 0 bases, with 5 bases of the junction left unmatched. The CDR3 is 15 amino acids. Germline V CDR1 and CDR2: DFQATT, SNEGSKA (reference sequence). CDR3 coding DNA: TGCAGTGCTAGAGATACCAAGCGGGGCTCCTACGAGCAGTACTTC. Residues: CSARDTKRGSYEQYF.

The chain combines TRBV18 with TRBJ2-5, with a tentative D call TRBD2 (5 bases). In germline, CDR1 is KGHSH, CDR2 LQKENI. This CDR3 is 13 amino acids long. The V end lost 6 bases, the J end lost 1 base, and 9 bases lay between the germline ends. The DNA for the CDR3 is TGTGCCAGCTCCCGGGGAAGCCAAGAGACCCAGTACTTC. This codes for CASSRGSQETQYF.

The V and J genes are TRBV7-9 and TRBJ1-2; D remains ambiguous. Trimming pared 5 bases from V and 4 bases from J, leaving 17 bases between. The CDR3 has 15 residues. Germline values: CDR1 SEHNR, CDR2 FQNEAQ (reference sequence). In DNA form, the CDR3 reads TGTGCCAGCAGCCACCCATTTGAGGGCTCCTATGGCTACACCTTC. It translates to CASSHPFEGSYGYTF.

This clonotype was observed a few times. This chain joins TRBV27 and TRBJ2-3; maybe TRBD2 (6 bases). There are 14 residues in the CDR3. Germline CDR1 is MNHEY and CDR2 is SMNVEV (reference sequence). V was shortened by 6 bases and J by 0 bases, with 10 bases between the two germline ends. The CDR3 here is CASRWGDSTDTQYF. The CDR3 bases are TGTGCCAGCAGGTGGGGGGATAGCACAGATACGCAGTATTTT.

The chain employs TRBV7-2 and TRBJ2-5, with D maybe TRBD1 (6 bases). This CDR3 is 14 amino acids long. Germline V gives CDR1 SGHTA, CDR2 FQGNSA. V gave up 3 bases and J gave up 4 bases, with 12 bases separating them. The CDR3 DNA follows: TGTGCCAGCAGCTTCAACCAGGGGAGAGAGACCCAGTACTTC. Residues: CASSFNQGRETQYF.

The chain recombines TRBV30 with TRBJ2-5; TRBD1 aligns across 7 bases. CDR1 is GTSNPN and CDR2 is SVGIG in the germline V gene (reference sequence). The CDR3 is made up of 12 amino acids. The junction had 10 bases not matched to a gene; V was cut back by 8 bases and J by 7 bases. CDR3 protein: CAHRQGEGTQYF. CDR3 bases: TGTGCCCACCGACAGGGCGAAGGGACCCAGTACTTC. Full variable domain (outside the CDR3, taken from reference TRBV30 and TRBJ2-5): SQTIHQWPATLVQPVGSPLSLECTVEGTSNPNLYWYRQAAGRGLQLLFYSVGIGQISSEVPQNLSASRPQDRQFILSSKKLLLSDSGFYLCAHRQGEGTQYFGPGTRLLVL.

The V and J genes are TRBV29-1 and TRBJ2-2, with 10 bases identical to TRBD1. After removal of 7 bases from V and 4 bases from J, the junction contained 3 bases not matched to a gene. The CDR3 runs 13 residues. In germline, CDR1 is SQVTM, CDR2 ANQGSEA. The CDR3 protein is CSAGTGATGELFF. The CDR3 nucleotides read TGCAGCGCCGGGACAGGGGCCACCGGGGAGCTGTTTTTT.

This clonotype was counted a few times. The gene calls are TRBV6-2 or TRBV6-3 and TRBJ2-2, with 12 bases aligning to TRBD1. The CDR3 contains 16 residues. CDR1 is MNHEY and CDR2 is SVGEGT in the germline V gene. The ends lost 6 bases at V and 3 bases at J; junction bases unmatched: 5. The CDR3 protein is CASRSGQGAYTGELFF. The CDR3, as DNA: TGTGCCAGCAGGTCGGGACAGGGGGCTTACACCGGGGAGCTGTTTTTT.

This clonotype was observed a few times. This chain uses TRBV19 with TRBJ2-2; D ambiguous. Germline V gene sequence: CDR1 LNHDA, CDR2 SQIVND (reference sequence). The CDR3 contains 15 residues. V gave up 6 bases and J gave up 0 bases, with 11 bases separating them. Here the CDR3 reads CASRVGAPNTGELFF. DNA for the CDR3: TGTGCCAGTAGGGTGGGCGCCCCGAACACCGGGGAGCTGTTTTTT.

J is TRBJ2-3 and V is TRBV20-1; the match to TRBD2 covers 8 bases. The J segment lost 3 bases and the V segment lost 6 bases, leaving 14 bases of the junction unmatched. Germline V lookup: CDR1 DFQATT, CDR2 SNEGSKA (reference sequence). The CDR3 runs to 16 residues. The CDR3 coding sequence is TGCAGTGCCAACCAGGGACTAGGGATAAAAACAGATACGCAGTATTTT. Translated: CSANQGLGIKTDTQYF.

This clonotype showed up just a few times. This chain connects TRBV27 to TRBJ1-1; no reliable D call. Trimming left V 2 bases short and J 8 bases short, with 12 bases between. This CDR3 contains 13 residues. Germline CDR1 reads MNHEY; CDR2 reads SMNVEV (reference sequence). The CDR3 is CASSLVRQAEAFF. CDR3 DNA sequence: TGTGCCAGCAGTTTAGTTCGGCAGGCAGAAGCTTTCTTT.

The rearrangement links TRBV21-1 to TRBJ2-2; TRBD2, the table's D call, lacks a check against the DNA. TRBV21-1 is designated a pseudogene. This CDR3 has 16 amino acids. CDR3: CASTNPSGRNTGELFF. In nucleotides, the CDR3 is TGTGCCAGCACGAATCCTAGCGGGAGAAACACCGGGGAGCTGTTTTTT.

The chain links TRBV6-2 or TRBV6-3 to TRBJ2-2; TRBD2 matches 9 bases. Germline-derived CDR1 and CDR2 are MNHEY and SVGEGT. V trimming: 0 bases; J trimming: 5 bases; junction bases outside the gene matches: 13. This CDR3 spans 19 amino acids. CDR3 sequence (DNA): TGTGCCAGCAGTTACTCAATAAGACTAGCGGACCCAGTAACCGGGGAGCTGTTTTTT. It translates to CASSYSIRLADPVTGELFF.